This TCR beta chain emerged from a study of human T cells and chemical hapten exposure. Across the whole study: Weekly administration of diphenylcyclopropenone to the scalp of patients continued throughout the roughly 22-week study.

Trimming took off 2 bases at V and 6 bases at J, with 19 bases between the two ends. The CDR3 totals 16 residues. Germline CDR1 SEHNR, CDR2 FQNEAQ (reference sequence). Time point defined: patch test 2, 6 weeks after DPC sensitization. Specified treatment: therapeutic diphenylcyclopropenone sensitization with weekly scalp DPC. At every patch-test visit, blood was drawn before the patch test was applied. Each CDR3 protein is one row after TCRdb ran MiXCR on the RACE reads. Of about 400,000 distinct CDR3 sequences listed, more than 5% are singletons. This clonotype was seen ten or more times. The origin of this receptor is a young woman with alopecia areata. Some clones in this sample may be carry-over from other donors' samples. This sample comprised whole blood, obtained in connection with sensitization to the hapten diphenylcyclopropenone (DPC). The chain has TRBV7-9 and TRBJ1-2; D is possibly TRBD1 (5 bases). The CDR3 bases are TGTGCCAGCAGCTTAACCGGGGACGGGACGAGGGATGGCTACACCTTC. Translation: CASSLTGDGTRDGYTF.